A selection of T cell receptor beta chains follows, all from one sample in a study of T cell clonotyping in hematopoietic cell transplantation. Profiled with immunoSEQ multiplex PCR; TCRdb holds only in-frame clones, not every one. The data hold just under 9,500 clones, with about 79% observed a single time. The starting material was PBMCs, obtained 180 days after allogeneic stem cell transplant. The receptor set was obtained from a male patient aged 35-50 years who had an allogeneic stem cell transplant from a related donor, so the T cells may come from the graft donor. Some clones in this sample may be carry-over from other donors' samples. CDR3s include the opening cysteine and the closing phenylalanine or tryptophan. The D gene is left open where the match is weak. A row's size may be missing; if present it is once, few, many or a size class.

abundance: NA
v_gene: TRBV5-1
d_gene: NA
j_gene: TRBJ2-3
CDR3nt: TGCGCCAGCAGCTCTACCACGGGCACAGATACGCAGTATTTT
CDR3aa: CASSSTTGTDTQYF

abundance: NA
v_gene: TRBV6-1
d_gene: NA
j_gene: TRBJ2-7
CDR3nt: TGTGCCAGCAGTGAACAGATAGAGGGGCCTTACGAGCAGTACTTC
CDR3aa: CASSEQIEGPYEQYF

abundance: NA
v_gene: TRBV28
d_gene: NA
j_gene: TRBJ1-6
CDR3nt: TGTGCCAGCAGGCGGACAGCATTTAATTCACCCCTCCACTTT
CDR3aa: CASRRTAFNSPLHF

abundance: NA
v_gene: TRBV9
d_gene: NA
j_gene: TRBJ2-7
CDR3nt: TGTGCCAGCAGCCTTAGCCTGGGGCCGGATTCCTACGAGCAGTACTTC
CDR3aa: CASSLSLGPDSYEQYF

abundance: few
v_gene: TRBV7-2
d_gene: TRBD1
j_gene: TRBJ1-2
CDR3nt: TGTGCCAGCAGCCCTAATCAGGGGGCGACCTATGGCTACACCTTC
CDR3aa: CASSPNQGATYGYTF

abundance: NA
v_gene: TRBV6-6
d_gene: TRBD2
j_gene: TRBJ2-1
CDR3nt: TGTGCCAGCAGTTACGGTTGGGCAGGGAGGGATGAGCAGTTCTTC
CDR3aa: CASSYGWAGRDEQFF

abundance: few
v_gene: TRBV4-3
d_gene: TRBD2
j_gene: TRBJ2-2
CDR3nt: TGCGCCAGCAGCCAGTCCGGGACTATGAACACCGGGGAGCTGTTTTTT
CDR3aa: CASSQSGTMNTGELFF

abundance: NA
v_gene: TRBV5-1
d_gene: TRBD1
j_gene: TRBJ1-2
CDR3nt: TGCGCCAGCAGCTTGGTGGGACAGAGATCTTATGGCTACACCTTC
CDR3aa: CASSLVGQRSYGYTF

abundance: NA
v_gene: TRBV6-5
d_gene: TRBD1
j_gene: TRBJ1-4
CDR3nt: TGTGCCAGCCGCGTCACGACAGGGGTCGGTGAAAAACTGTTTTTT
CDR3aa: CASRVTTGVGEKLFF

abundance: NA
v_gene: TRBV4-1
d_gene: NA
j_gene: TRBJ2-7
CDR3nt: TGCGCCAGTAGCGGTAGCTCCTACGAGCAGTACTTC
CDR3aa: CASSGSSYEQYF

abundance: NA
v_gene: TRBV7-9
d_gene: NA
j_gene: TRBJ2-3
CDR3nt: TGTGCCAGCACCCTCGAGCATGGGCCGGCGGATTTT
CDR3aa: CASTLEHGPADF

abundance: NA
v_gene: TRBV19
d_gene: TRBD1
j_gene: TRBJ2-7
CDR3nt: TGTGCCAGTAGTTGGACAGGGGCCTACGAGCAGTACTTC
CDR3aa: CASSWTGAYEQYF

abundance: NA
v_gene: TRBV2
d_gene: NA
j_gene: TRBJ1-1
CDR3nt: TGTGCCAGCAATGACGTGACAGAGAACACTGAAGCTTTCTTT
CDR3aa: CASNDVTENTEAFF

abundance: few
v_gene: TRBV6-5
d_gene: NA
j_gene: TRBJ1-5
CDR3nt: TGTGCCAGCAGTATGACAGTTTACAATCAGCCCCAGCATTTT
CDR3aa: CASSMTVYNQPQHF

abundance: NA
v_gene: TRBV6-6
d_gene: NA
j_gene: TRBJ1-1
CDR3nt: TGTGCCAGCAGTTACTCCTTGGACAGAGAGAACACTGAAGCTTTCTTT
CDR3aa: CASSYSLDRENTEAFF

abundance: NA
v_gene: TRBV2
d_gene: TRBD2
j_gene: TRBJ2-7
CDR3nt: TGTGCCATCGGGACAGGCAGCGGGGGGGCCTACGAGCAGTACTTC
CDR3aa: CAIGTGSGGAYEQYF

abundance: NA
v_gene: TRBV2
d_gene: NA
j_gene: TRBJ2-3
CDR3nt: TGTGCCAGCAGTGCGGGCCAGGGGGGTAAAACAGATACGCAGTATTTT
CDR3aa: CASSAGQGGKTDTQYF

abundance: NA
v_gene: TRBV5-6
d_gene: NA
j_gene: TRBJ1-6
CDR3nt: TGTGCCAGCAGCTTGCCCCTCGCGGGGGGCGTGGGTAATTCACCCCTCCACTTT
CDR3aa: CASSLPLAGGVGNSPLHF

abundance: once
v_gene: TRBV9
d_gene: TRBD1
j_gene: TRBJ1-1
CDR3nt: TGTGCCAGCAGCCCGAGGACAGGACGAGGAGGAAACACTGAAGCTTTCTTT
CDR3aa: CASSPRTGRGGNTEAFF

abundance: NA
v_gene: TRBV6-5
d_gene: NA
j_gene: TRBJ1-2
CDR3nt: TGTGCCAGCACCCTCTATGTTACTTCTAACTATGGCTACACCTTC
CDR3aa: CASTLYVTSNYGYTF

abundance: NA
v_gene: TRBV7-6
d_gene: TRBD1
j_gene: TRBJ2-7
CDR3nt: TGTGCCAGCAGCCCACAACAGGGGATCCCCTACGAGCAGTACTTC
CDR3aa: CASSPQQGIPYEQYF

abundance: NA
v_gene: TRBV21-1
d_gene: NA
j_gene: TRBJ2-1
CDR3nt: TGTGCCAGCCTCCACGAGGACAATGAGCAGTTCTTC
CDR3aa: CASLHEDNEQFF

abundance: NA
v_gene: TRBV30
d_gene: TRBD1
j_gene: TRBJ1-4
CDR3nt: TGTGCCTGGAGCCCTCACACAGGGGCGGCTAATGAAAAACTGTTTTTT
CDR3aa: CAWSPHTGAANEKLFF

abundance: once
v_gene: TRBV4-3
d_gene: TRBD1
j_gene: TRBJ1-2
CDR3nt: TGCGCCAGCAGCCACGCCGGGACAGCCTATGGCTACACCTTC
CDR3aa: CASSHAGTAYGYTF

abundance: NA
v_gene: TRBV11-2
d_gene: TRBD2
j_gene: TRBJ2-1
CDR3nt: TGTGCCAGCAGCTTAATTAGGGGACTAGCGGGGGGTGATGAGCAGTTCTTC
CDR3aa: CASSLIRGLAGGDEQFF

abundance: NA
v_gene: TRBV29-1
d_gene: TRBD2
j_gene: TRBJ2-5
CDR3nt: TGCAGCGTTGAAAGGCTATACGGGGGGGCCCGAGGAGAGACCCAGTACTTC
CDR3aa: CSVERLYGGARGETQYF

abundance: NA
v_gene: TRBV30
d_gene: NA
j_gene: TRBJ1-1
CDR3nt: TGTGCCTGGAGTCCACCATCCGCACTTGGACTGAACACTGAAGCTTTCTTT
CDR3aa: CAWSPPSALGLNTEAFF

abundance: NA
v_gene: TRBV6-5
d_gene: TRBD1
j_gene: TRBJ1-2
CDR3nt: TGTGCCAGCACTACAGGGGCCGGCTACACCTTC
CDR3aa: CASTTGAGYTF

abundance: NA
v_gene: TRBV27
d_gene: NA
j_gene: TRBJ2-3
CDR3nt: TGTGCCAGCAGTTTTGTGGCTTCCAGAAGCACAGATACGCAGTATTTT
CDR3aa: CASSFVASRSTDTQYF